The rows below give T cell receptor beta chains drawn from one sample of a study of T cell responses to AZD1222 COVID-19 vaccine. This table comes from immunoSEQ multiplex PCR, and its TCRdb copy is limited to in-frame clones, with some not included. The profile covers tens of thousands of clones, with 75% to 95% appearing a single time and 9.5% to 13% taken by the ten largest. The starting material was peripheral blood, obtained 28 days after the second AZD1222 dose. Receptors originate from an adult who received the AZD1222 COVID-19 vaccine. CDR3s include the opening cysteine and the closing phenylalanine or tryptophan. Each record gives: V gene, J gene, D gene, clone size, CDR3 protein, CDR3 DNA. A D gene is named only where the DNA matches it firmly. Expanded clones are given a class, and other clones once, few, many or no size at all.

TRBV28	TRBJ1-1	-	-	CATRVNTEAFF	TGTGCCACCCGGGTTAACACTGAAGCTTTCTTT
TRBV28	TRBJ1-6	-	-	CASSIPGSPLHF	TGTGCCAGCAGTATCCCAGGGTCACCCCTCCACTTT
TRBV12-3/TRBV12-4	TRBJ1-3	-	-	CASKTQGNTIYF	TGTGCCAGCAAAACACAGGGAAACACCATATATTTT
TRBV27	TRBJ2-2	-	-	CASSLSQGRTGELFF	TGTGCCAGCAGTTTATCTCAGGGTCGTACCGGGGAGCTGTTTTTT
TRBV28	TRBJ1-3	-	-	CASSLQQGGNTIYF	TGTGCCAGCAGTTTACAACAGGGAGGAAACACCATATATTTT
TRBV7-2	TRBJ2-2	-	-	CASSVGNTGELFF	TGTGCCAGCAGCGTCGGCAACACCGGGGAGCTGTTTTTT
TRBV27	TRBJ2-7	-	-	CASSLILLDEQYF	TGTGCCAGCAGTTTAATACTTTTAGACGAGCAGTACTTC
TRBV24-1	TRBJ2-1	-	-	CATSDAAGPTSYNEQFF	TGTGCCACCAGTGATGCCGCGGGCCCAACCTCCTACAATGAGCAGTTCTTC
TRBV5-1	TRBJ1-3	TRBD1	-	CASSSRTGGSGNTIYF	TGCGCCAGCAGCTCCCGGACAGGAGGCTCTGGAAACACCATATATTTT
TRBV14	TRBJ1-4	-	-	CASSQDRQARNEKLFF	TGTGCCAGCAGCCAAGATCGCCAGGCCCGCAATGAAAAACTGTTTTTT
TRBV7-9	TRBJ1-5	-	-	CASSLTSASSPQHF	TGTGCCAGCAGCTTAACGTCTGCCTCATCGCCCCAGCATTTT
TRBV27	TRBJ1-5	TRBD1	-	CASSLRTGSNQPQHF	TGTGCCAGCAGCTTACGGACAGGGAGCAATCAGCCCCAGCATTTT
TRBV7-3	TRBJ1-5	-	-	CASSPMADQPQHF	TGTGCCAGCAGTCCTATGGCCGATCAGCCCCAGCATTTT
TRBV3-1/TRBV3-2	TRBJ1-3	TRBD1	-	CASSLRLTGGSGNTIYF	TGTGCCAGCAGCTTAAGGCTTACAGGGGGCTCTGGAAACACCATATATTTT
TRBV5-1	TRBJ1-4	-	-	CASSLPNEKLFF	TGCGCCAGCAGCTTACCTAATGAAAAACTGTTTTTT
TRBV7-2	TRBJ2-1	TRBD2	-	CASSLVVGLAGGEQFF	TGTGCCAGCAGCCTGGTGGTAGGACTAGCCGGCGGTGAGCAGTTCTTC
TRBV3-1/TRBV3-2	TRBJ1-1	-	once	CASSPMVRLTEAFF	TGTGCCAGCAGCCCGATGGTACGTCTCACTGAAGCTTTCTTT
TRBV28	TRBJ1-5	-	-	CASSPQGSGNQPQHF	TGTGCCAGCAGTCCCCAGGGTTCCGGCAATCAGCCCCAGCATTTT
TRBV6-4	TRBJ1-1	-	-	CASSDVGGTEAFF	TGTGCCAGCAGTGACGTTGGGGGGACTGAAGCTTTCTTT
TRBV7-2	TRBJ2-3	TRBD2	-	CASSLKWGGTDTQYF	TGTGCCAGCAGCTTAAAGTGGGGAGGGACAGATACGCAGTATTTT
TRBV5-6	TRBJ2-2	-	-	CASSLTPANTGELFF	TGTGCCAGCAGCTTAACACCAGCGAACACCGGGGAGCTGTTTTTT
TRBV29-1	TRBJ1-3	-	-	CSVERGSGNTIYF	TGCAGCGTTGAAAGGGGATCTGGAAACACCATATATTTT
TRBV28	TRBJ1-5	-	-	CASRRDPNQPQHF	TGTGCCAGCAGACGCGACCCCAATCAGCCCCAGCATTTT
TRBV29-1	TRBJ2-1	-	-	CSVEDRGGDRYNEQFF	TGCAGCGTTGAAGATAGGGGCGGGGACAGATACAATGAGCAGTTCTTC
TRBV11-1	TRBJ1-4	-	once	CASSSRPGPNEKLFF	TGTGCCAGCAGCTCGCGTCCCGGGCCTAATGAAAAACTGTTTTTT
TRBV18	TRBJ1-1	-	once	CASSPRAENTEAFF	TGTGCCAGCTCACCAAGGGCGGAGAACACTGAAGCTTTCTTT
TRBV27	TRBJ1-4	TRBD1	-	CASSFGTGGIPPEKLFF	TGTGCCAGCAGTTTTGGGACAGGGGGAATCCCCCCGGAAAAACTGTTTTTT
TRBV2	TRBJ2-1	-	-	CASSESLASRGEQFF	TGTGCCAGCAGTGAATCCCTAGCGTCGAGAGGTGAGCAGTTCTTC
TRBV6-5	TRBJ1-1	TRBD1	-	CASSPQGEGDTEAFF	TGTGCCAGCAGCCCCCAGGGGGAGGGTGACACTGAAGCTTTCTTT